This TCR beta chain originates from a study of blood T cell repertoires in COVID-19. Study summary: The origin of the acute and convalescent COVID-19 samples was the United States, Italy and Spain.

Trimming cost V 5 bases and J 7 bases, with 17 bases left between them. The CDR3 spans 14 residues. Germline V lookup: CDR1 LNHDA, CDR2 SQIVND (reference sequence). In the study's own analysis: Reference gene primer amplification gave estimated nucleated cell counts. Repertoires were generated with immunoSEQ multiplex PCR, while TCRdb's copy carries only in-frame clones and drops some. The V and J calls and clone size were taken over from that table, and D and trimming were inferred from the DNA. The sample comprises over 150,000 clones, about nine tenths of which are singletons, and about 1.9% rests with the top ten.

The sequenced material came from peripheral blood. The TCR comes from a man younger than 35 who had recovered from COVID-19. The chain employs TRBV19 and TRBJ1-1, with D perhaps matching TRBD1 (5 bases). This CDR3 reads CASSPRRGLGEAFF. CDR3 coding DNA: TGTGCCAGTAGTCCTAGGAGGGGATTGGGTGAAGCTTTCTTT.